This TCR beta chain was identified in a study of blood T cell repertoires in COVID-19. As originally analysed: Estimates of nucleated cell counts were drawn from the amplification of reference gene primers. Assay used: immunoSEQ multiplex PCR; TCRdb lists only in-frame clones, some missing. V, J and clone size derive from that table, while D and trimming were established from the DNA sequence. The sample lists about 190,000 clones; around 84% were seen once. CDR3 length equals 12 residues. CDR1 MDHEN and CDR2 SYDVKM come from the germline V gene. The V gene end was trimmed by 6 bases and the J gene end by 6 bases; junction bases not matched to a gene: 4. Across under 25 US areas, participants ranged in age from 18 to 89 years. Cohort allocation depended upon clinical history that participants reported. Two negative PCRs, clearance, or symptom resolution characterized the recovered Cohort 3 donors.

The sequence derives from a woman younger than 45 who had recovered from COVID-19. The rearrangement links TRBV28 to TRBJ1-2; 7 positions agree with TRBD1. Input material: PBMCs or T cells enriched from blood (not recorded which). The CDR3: CASRGTGDGYTF. The DNA of the CDR3 is TGTGCCAGCAGGGGAACAGGGGATGGCTACACCTTC.